The sequence of this TCR beta chain was determined in a study of blood T cell repertoires in COVID-19. The wider study: The samples span acute and convalescent COVID-19 from the United States, Italy and Spain.

Authors' methods: Estimates of nucleated cell counts were drawn from the amplification of reference gene primers. The assay was immunoSEQ multiplex PCR, and TCRdb's table has in-frame clones only and misses some. V and J calls and clone size are as listed in that table; D and trimming were resolved from the DNA. The sample consists of about 25,000 clones, roughly 87% of them appearing once. This CDR3 region has 19 residues. Germline CDR1 GTSNPN, CDR2 SVGIG (reference sequence). J lost 0 bases, V lost 2 bases, and 8 bases had no gene match. The source is a man aged 65 to 79 with acute or convalescent COVID-19. The sequencing sample was made of peripheral blood. The chain carries TRBV30 and TRBJ1-6; TRBD1 matches 12 bases. DNA of the CDR3: TGTGCCTGGAGTTCGGGACAGGGGGCATTAAGCTCCTATAATTCACCCCTCCACTTT. Encoded protein: CAWSSGQGALSSYNSPLHF.